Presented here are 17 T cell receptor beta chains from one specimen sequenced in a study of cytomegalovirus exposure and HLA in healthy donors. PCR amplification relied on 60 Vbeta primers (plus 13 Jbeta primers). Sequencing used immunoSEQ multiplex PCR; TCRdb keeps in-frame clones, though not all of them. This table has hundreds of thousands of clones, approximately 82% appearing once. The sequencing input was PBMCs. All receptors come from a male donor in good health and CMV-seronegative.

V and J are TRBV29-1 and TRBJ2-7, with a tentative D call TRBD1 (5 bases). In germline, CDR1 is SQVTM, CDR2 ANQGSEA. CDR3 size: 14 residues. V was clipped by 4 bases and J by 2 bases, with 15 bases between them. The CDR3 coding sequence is TGCAGCGTTGTAAGGGGCACGGCCCCCTACGAGCAGTACTTC. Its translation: CSVVRGTAPYEQYF.

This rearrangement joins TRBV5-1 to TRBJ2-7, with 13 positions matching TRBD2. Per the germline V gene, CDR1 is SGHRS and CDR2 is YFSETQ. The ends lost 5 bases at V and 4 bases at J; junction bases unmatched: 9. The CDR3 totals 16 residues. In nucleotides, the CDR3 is TGCGCCAGCAGACCGACACTAGCGGGAGGGCCTTACGAGCAGTACTTC. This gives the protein CASRPTLAGGPYEQYF.

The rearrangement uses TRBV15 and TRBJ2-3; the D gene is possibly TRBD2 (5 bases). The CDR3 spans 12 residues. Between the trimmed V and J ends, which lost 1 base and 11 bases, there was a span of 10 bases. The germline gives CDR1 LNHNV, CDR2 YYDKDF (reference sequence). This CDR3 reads CATSRAEGRQYF. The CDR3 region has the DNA TGTGCCACCAGCAGAGCCGAGGGTAGGCAGTATTTT. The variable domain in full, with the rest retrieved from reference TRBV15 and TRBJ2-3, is DAMVIQNPRYQVTQFGKPVTLSCSQTLNHNVMYWYQQKSSQAPKLLFHYYDKDFNNEADTPDNFQSRRPNTSFCFLDIRSPGLGDTAMYLCATSRAEGRQYFGPGTRLTVL.

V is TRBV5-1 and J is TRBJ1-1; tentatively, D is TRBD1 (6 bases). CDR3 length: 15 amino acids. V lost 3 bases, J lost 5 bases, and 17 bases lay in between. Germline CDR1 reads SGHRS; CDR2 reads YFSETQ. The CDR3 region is CASSSAIQGWTEAFF. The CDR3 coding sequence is TGCGCCAGCAGCTCGGCAATACAGGGTTGGACTGAAGCTTTCTTT.

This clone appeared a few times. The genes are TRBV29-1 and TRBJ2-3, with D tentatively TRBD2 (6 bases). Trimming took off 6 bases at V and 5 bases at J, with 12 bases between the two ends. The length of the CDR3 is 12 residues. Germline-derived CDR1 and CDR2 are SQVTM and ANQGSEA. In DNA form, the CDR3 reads TGCAGCGTATACGGGAGTGAAGATACGCAGTATTTT. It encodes CSVYGSEDTQYF.

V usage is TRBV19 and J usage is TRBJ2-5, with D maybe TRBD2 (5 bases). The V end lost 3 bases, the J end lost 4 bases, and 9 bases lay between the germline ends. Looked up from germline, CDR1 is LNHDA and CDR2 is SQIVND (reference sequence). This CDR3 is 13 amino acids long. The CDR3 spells CASSIVGRETQYF. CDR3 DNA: TGTGCCAGTAGTATCGTTGGGAGAGAGACCCAGTACTTC.

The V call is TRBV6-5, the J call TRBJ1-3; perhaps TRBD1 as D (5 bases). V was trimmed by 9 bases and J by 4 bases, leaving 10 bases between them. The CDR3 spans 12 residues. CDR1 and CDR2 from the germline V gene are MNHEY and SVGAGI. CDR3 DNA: TGTGCCAGTTTCGCAGGGGGAAACACCATATATTTT. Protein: CASFAGGNTIYF.

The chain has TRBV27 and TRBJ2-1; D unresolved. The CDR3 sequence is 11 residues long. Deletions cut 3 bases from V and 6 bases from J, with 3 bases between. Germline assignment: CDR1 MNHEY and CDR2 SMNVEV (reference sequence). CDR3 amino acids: CASSLSNEQFF. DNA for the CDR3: TGTGCCAGCAGTTTGAGCAATGAGCAGTTCTTC.

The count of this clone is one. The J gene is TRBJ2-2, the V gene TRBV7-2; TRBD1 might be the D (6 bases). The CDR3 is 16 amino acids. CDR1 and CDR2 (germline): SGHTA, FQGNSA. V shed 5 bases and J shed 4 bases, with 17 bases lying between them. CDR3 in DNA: TGTGCCAGCAGCGTAGGAACAGGGCAGGGCACCGGGGAGCTGTTTTTT. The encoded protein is CASSVGTGQGTGELFF.

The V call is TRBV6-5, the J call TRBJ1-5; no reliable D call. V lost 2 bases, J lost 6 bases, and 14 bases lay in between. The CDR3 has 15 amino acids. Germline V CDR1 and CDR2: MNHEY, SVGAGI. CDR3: CASSYNSREVQPQHF. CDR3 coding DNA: TGTGCCAGCAGTTACAATTCGAGGGAGGTTCAGCCCCAGCATTTT.

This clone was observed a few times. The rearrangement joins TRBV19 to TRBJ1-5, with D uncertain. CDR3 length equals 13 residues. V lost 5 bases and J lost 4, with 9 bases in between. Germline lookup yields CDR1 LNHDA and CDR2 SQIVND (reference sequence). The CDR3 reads CASSGGSNQPQHF. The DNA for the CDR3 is TGTGCCAGTAGTGGAGGCAGTAATCAGCCCCAGCATTTT.

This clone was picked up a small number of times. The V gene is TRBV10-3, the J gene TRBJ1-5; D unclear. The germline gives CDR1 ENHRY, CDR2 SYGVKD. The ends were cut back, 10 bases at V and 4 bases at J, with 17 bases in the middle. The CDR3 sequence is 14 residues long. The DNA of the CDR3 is TGTGCCACCGGCAACGGGGAAAGAAATCAGCCCCAGCATTTT. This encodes CATGNGERNQPQHF.

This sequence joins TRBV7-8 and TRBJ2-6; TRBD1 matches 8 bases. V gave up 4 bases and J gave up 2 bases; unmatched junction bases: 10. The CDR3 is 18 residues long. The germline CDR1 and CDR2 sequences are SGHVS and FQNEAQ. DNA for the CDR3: TGTGCCAGCAGCTCTCCGGGACAGGATGTCACTGGGGCCAACGTCCTGACTTTC. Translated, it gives CASSSPGQDVTGANVLTF.

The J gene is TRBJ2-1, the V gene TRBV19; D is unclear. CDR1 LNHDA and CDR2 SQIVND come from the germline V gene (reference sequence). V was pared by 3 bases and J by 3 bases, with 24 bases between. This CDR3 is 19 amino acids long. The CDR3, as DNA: TGTGCCAGTAGTATTTCCCGTAGTACCTCCCGCCCCCTCTACAATGAGCAGTTCTTC. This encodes CASSISRSTSRPLYNEQFF.

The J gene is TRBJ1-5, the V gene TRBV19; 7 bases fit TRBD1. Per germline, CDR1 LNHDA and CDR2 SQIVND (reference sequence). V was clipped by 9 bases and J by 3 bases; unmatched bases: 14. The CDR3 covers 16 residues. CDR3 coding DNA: TGTGCCAGCCATCGGGGTGGAGGGGGCAACAATCAGCCCCAGCATTTT. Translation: CASHRGGGGNNQPQHF.

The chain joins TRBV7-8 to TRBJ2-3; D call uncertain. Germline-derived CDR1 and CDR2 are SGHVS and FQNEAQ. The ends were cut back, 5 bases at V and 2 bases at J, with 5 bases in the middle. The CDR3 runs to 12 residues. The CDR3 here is CASSPFTDTQYF. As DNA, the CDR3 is TGTGCCAGCAGCCCCTTCACAGATACGCAGTATTTT.

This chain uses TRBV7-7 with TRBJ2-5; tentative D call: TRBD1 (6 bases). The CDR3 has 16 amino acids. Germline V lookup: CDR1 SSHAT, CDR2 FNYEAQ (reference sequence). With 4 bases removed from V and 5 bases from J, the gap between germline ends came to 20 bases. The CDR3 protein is CASSWGIRGERETQYF. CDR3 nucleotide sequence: TGTGCCAGCAGCTGGGGGATCAGGGGTGAAAGGGAGACCCAGTACTTC.